This TCR beta chain was sequenced in a study of blood T cell repertoires in COVID-19. Study in general: Collection of acute and convalescent COVID-19 samples took place in the United States, Italy and Spain. Nucleic acid was either cDNA or gDNA, and it came from T cells, B-cell-depleted T cells, or PBMCs.

Per the germline V gene, CDR1 is SNHLY and CDR2 is FYNNEI. With 2 bases removed from V and 0 bases from J, the gap between germline ends came to 8 bases. There are 14 residues in the CDR3. In the authors' workflow: Amplification from reference gene primers served as the basis for estimated nucleated cell counts. The repertoire was sequenced with immunoSEQ multiplex PCR; TCRdb's copy has only in-frame clones and lacks some. The DNA was the basis for D and trimming; V, J and clone size are from that table. Among approximately 400,000 clones listed, 89% were seen once. The sequencing sample was made of peripheral blood. The source is a man aged 35 to 55 with acute or convalescent COVID-19. J is TRBJ2-7 and V is TRBV2; D is unclear. The CDR3 protein is CASSEFRFSYEQYF. The CDR3 coding sequence is TGTGCCAGCAGTGAATTTCGGTTCTCCTACGAGCAGTACTTC.